This T cell receptor (beta chain) stems from a study of CXCR3-negative and CXCR3-positive naive CD8 T cells. Study-wide results and caveats: More hydrophobic TRB CDR3s occurred in CXCR3-positive than in CXCR3-negative naive cells.

CD45RO-CCR7+CD27+CD95- cells counted as naive CD8+ T cells. Germline CDR1 and CDR2: SGHRS and YFSETQ. The CDR3 sequence is 17 residues long. With UMI labels, 5' RACE was used to prepare the TRB cDNA libraries. TCRdb re-analyzed the 5' RACE reads; it lists each CDR3 protein once, without DNA. This listing includes about 120,000 distinct CDR3 sequences. Concerning this clonotype: Its antigen remains unidentified.

The clonotype originates from a human donor in good health. Some clones in this sample may be carry-over from other donors' samples. The V gene is TRBV5-1, the J gene TRBJ2-1; TCRdb names TRBD2, which stays unverified in the absence of DNA. Sequenced material: naive CXCR3+ CD8+ T cells from blood. Subset meaning: CD45RO-CCR7+CD27+CD95- naive CD8+ T cells expressing CXCR3 (TNR3+). CDR3 in amino acids: CASSLAPGGGSYNEQFF.